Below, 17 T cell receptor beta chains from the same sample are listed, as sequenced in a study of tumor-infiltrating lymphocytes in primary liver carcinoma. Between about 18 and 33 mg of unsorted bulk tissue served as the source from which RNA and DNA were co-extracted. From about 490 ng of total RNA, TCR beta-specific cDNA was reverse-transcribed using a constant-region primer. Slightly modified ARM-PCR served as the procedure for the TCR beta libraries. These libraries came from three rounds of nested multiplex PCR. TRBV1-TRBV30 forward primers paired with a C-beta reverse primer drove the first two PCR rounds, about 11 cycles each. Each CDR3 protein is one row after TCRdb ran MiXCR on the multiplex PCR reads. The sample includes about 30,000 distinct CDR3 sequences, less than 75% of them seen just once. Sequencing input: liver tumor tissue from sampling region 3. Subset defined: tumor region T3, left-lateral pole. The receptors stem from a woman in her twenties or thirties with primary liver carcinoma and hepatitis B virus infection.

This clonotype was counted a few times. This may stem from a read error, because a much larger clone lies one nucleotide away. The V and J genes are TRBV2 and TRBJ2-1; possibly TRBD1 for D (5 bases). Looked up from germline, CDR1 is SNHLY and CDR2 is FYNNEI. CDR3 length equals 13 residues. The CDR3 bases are TGTACCAGCAGTGAAGCTGACCGACAGGAGCAGTTCTTC. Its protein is CTSSEADRQEQFF.

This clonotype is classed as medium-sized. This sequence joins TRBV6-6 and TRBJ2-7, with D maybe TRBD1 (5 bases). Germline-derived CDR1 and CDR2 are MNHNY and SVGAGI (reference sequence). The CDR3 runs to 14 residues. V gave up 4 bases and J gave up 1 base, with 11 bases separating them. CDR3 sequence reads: CASSLGHPSYEQYF. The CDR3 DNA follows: TGTGCCAGCAGTTTAGGACACCCTTCCTACGAGCAGTACTTC.

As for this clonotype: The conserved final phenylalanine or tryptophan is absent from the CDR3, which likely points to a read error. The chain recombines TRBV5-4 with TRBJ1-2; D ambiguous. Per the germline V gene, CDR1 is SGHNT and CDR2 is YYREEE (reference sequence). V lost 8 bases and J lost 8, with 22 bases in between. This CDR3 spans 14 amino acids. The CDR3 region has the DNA TGTGCCAGGAGCCGGCCGGGAGTAATTGGGGGCTACACCGTC. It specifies CARSRPGVIGGYTV.

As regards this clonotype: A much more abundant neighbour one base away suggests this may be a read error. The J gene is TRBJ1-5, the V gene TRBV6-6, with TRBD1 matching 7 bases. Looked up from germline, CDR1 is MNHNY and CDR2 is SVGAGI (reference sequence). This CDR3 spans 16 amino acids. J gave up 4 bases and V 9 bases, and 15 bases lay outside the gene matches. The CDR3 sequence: CARRGTKQGLNQPQHF. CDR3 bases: TGTGCCAGAAGGGGCACCAAACAGGGGCTGAATCAGCCCCAGCATTTT.

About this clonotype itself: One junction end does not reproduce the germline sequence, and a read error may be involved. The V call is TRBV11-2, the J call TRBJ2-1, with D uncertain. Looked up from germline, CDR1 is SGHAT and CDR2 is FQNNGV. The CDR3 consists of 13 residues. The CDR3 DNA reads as TGCGCCAGCATCTTATCGGTTACAAGCGAGCAGTTCTTC. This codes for CASILSVTSEQFF.

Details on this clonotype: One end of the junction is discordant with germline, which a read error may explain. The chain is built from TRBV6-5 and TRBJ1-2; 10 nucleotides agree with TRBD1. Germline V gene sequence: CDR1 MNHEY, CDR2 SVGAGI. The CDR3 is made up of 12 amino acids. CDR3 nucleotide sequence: TGTGCCAGCAGGGGACAGGGGATTGGCTGCACCTTC. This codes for CASRGQGIGCTF.

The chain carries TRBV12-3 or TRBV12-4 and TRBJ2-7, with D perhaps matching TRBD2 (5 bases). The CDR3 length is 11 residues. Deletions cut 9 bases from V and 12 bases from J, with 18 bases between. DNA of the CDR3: TGTGCCAGTAGTCAAAGCAGGAGGCTGTACTTC. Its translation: CASSQSRRLYF.

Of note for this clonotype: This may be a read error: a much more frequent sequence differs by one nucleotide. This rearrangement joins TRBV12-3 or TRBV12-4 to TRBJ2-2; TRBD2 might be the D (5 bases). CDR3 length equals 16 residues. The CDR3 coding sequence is TGTGCCAGCTGTTCGATCGGAGTAGGGAACACCGGGGAGATGTTTTTT. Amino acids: CASCSIGVGNTGEMFF.

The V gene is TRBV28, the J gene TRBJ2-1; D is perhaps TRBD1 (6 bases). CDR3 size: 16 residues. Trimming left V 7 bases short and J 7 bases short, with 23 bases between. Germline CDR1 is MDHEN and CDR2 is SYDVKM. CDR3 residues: CASKFEGWQGWNEQFF. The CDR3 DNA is TGTGCCAGCAAATTCGAGGGGTGGCAGGGGTGGAATGAGCAGTTCTTC.

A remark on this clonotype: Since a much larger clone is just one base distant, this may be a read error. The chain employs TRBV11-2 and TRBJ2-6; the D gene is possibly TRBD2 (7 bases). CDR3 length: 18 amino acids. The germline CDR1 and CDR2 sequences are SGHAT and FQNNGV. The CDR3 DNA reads TGTGCCAGCGGCTTATTCCCGGGGTCCCTGGGGGGGGCCAACGTCCTGATTTTC. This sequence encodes CASGLFPGSLGGANVLIF.

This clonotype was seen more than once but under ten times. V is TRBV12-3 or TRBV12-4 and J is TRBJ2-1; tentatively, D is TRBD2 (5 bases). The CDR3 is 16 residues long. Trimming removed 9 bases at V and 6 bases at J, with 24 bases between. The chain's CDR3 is CASRQGGRESLNEQFF. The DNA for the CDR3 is TGTGCCAGTCGGCAAGGAGGAAGGGAGAGCCTCAATGAGCAGTTCTTC.

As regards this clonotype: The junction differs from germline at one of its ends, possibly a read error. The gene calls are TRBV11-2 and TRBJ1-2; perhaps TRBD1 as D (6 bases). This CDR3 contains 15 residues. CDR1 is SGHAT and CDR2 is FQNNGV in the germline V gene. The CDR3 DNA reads TGTGCAAGCAGCTTAATAATACAGGGAGATGGTGGCTACACCTTC. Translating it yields CASSLIIQGDGGYTF. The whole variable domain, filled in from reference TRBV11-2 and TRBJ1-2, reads EAGVAQSPRYKIIEKRQSVAFWCNPISGHATLYWYQQILGQGPKLLIQFQNNGVVDDSQLPKDRFSAERLKGVDSTLKIQPAKLEDSAVYLCASSLIIQGDGGYTFGSGTRLTVV.

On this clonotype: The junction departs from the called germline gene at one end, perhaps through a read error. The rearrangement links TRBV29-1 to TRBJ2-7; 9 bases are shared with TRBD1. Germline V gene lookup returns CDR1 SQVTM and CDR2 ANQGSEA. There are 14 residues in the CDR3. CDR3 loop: CSVDSTGGHYEHYF. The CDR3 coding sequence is TGCAGCGTTGACTCGACAGGGGGTCACTACGAGCACTACTTC.

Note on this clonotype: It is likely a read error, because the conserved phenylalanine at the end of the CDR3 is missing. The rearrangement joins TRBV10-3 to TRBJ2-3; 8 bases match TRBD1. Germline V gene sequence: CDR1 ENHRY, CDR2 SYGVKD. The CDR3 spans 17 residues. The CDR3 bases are TGTGCCATCACTGAGACAGACAGGGGTTCTTGGACAGATACGCAGTATTTG. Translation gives CAITETDRGSWTDTQYL.

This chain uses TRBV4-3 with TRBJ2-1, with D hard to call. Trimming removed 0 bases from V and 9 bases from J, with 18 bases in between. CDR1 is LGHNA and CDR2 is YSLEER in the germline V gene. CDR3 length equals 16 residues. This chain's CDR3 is CASSQDVGSSCIEQFF. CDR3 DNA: TGCGCCAGCAGCCAAGATGTGGGAAGCTCCTGCATTGAGCAGTTCTTC.

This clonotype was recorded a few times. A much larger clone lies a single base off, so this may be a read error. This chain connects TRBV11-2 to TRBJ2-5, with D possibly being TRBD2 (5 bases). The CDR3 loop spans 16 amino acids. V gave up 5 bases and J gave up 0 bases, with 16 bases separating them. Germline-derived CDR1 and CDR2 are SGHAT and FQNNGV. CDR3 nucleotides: TGTGCCAGCAGCCAACCTTGGGGAGCGTACCAAGAGACCCAGTACTTC. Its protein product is CASSQPWGAYQETQYF.

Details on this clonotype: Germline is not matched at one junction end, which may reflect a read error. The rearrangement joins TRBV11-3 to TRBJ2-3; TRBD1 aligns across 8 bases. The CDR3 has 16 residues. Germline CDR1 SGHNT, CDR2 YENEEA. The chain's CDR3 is CTSSPRQGSSTDTQYF. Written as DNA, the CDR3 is TGTACCAGCAGCCCTCGACAGGGGTCAAGCACAGATACGCAGTATTTT.